Included here is one T cell receptor (beta chain) sequence, with context. Its antigen is not known. In the same sample, other DNA sequences code for this CDR3. The CDR3 is 11 residues long. Per the germline V gene, CDR1 is SGHRS and CDR2 is YFSETQ. V was cut by 2 bases and J by 3 bases, with 2 bases left in between. Measured with immunoSEQ multiplex PCR; TCRdb has only the in-frame clones, and not every one. The sample lists 600,000 to 750,000 clones; less than 80% were seen once. Those who donated, Caucasian adults without exception, all lived in Nashville, Tennessee. These data belong to a study of shared clonotypes between healthy human individuals. General observations from the study: The study generally estimated greater richness for naive than memory subsets.

The sample taken for sequencing was memory CD4+ T cells sorted from blood. Specified subset: CD45RA-negative fraction. This chain joins TRBV5-1 and TRBJ2-5; D is unresolved. This receptor was obtained from a woman in her thirties in good health. CDR3 sequence reads: CASSLEETQYF. As DNA, the CDR3 is TGCGCCAGCAGCTTAGAAGAGACCCAGTACTTC.